This T cell receptor beta chain was documented in a study of cytomegalovirus exposure and HLA in healthy donors. Study-level points and caveats: Rates of TCR association differed by HLA locus in a later analysis, with DRB1 highest and HLA-C lowest.

The donors (healthy individuals) were bone marrow donors. The PCR ran on 60 Vbeta and 13 Jbeta primers. The method was immunoSEQ multiplex PCR; TCRdb's version includes in-frame clones alone and lacks a portion of them. Of more than 95,000 clones in the sample, approximately 80% were seen once. Regarding this clone: Its matching antigen is unknown.

This CDR3 is built from 14 residues. Per germline, CDR1 LNHDA and CDR2 SQIVND (reference sequence). V lost 6 bases and J lost 3; bases outside the gene matches: 7. This chain uses TRBV19 with TRBJ2-7; 8 bases are shared with TRBD2. The sequence came from a man aged 25 to 40 in good health and CMV-seropositive. The sample was PBMCs. This CDR3 reads CASSSGAGVYEQYF. The CDR3 nucleotides are TGTGCCAGTAGCTCCGGAGCGGGAGTCTACGAGCAGTACTTC.